This T cell receptor (beta chain) is from a study of T cell responses to AZD1222 COVID-19 vaccine. Overall study results and limits: The study identified only a handful of AZD1222 recipients as seropositive at baseline.

Trimming removed 8 bases at V and 2 bases at J, with 16 bases between. Germline values: CDR1 MNHEY, CDR2 SMNVEV (reference sequence). The CDR3 sequence is 14 residues long. As for this clone: As yet, its antigen is unknown.

Clones were read by immunoSEQ multiplex PCR, and TCRdb kept only the in-frame ones, dropping some. The sample yields around 100,000 clones, approximately 90% seen once. This material consisted of peripheral blood, taken on day 0 of AZD1222 vaccination. This receptor was taken from an adult in good health. This chain uses TRBV27 with TRBJ2-7; D is perhaps TRBD1 (6 bases). The CDR3 coding sequence is TGTGCCAGCTCCCCTGGGACACTAACCTACGAGCAGTACTTC. Residues: CASSPGTLTYEQYF.